Each of the 5 T cell receptor beta chains below was sequenced from the same sample in a study of shared clonotypes between healthy human individuals. TCRdb's copy holds only in-frame clones and misses some; the assay was immunoSEQ multiplex PCR. This table has around 2.5 million clones, more than 85% appearing once. Input material: naive CD4+ T cells from PBMCs. Noted subset: CD45RA+ positively selected. The receptors originated from a young man in good health. Some clones in this sample may be carry-over from other donors' samples.

V and J are TRBV28 and TRBJ2-1, with 10 bases identical to TRBD2. The CDR3 totals 16 residues. J gave up 0 bases and V 4 bases, and 3 bases lay outside the gene matches. The V gene's germline CDR1 is MDHEN and CDR2 SYDVKM. As DNA, the CDR3 is TGTGCCAGCAGTTCTCTAGCGGGAGCCTCCTACAATGAGCAGTTCTTC. It specifies CASSSLAGASYNEQFF.

V usage is TRBV27 and J usage is TRBJ2-1, with 15 nucleotides matching TRBD2. The CDR3 contains 17 residues. Germline V lookup: CDR1 MNHEY, CDR2 SMNVEV (reference sequence). V shed 0 bases and J 7 bases; nucleotides not matched to a gene: 4. CDR3 amino acids: CASSLSRTSGRANEQFF. The CDR3 DNA reads as TGTGCCAGCAGTTTATCACGGACTAGCGGGAGGGCTAATGAGCAGTTCTTC.

The chain employs TRBV5-1 and TRBJ2-7, with 10 bases that match TRBD1. The CDR3 is made up of 17 amino acids. Germline trimming cut 4 bases from V and 1 base from J; bases unmatched to any gene: 11. The germline V gene encodes CDR1 SGHRS and CDR2 YFSETQ. This CDR3 reads CASSPDRGLGGSYEQYF. The CDR3 DNA follows: TGCGCCAGCAGCCCCGACAGGGGGCTCGGAGGGTCCTACGAGCAGTACTTC.

The J gene is TRBJ2-2, the V gene TRBV18; perhaps TRBD1 as D (6 bases). Trimming pared 6 bases from V and 2 bases from J, leaving 13 bases between. There are 15 residues in the CDR3. Per the germline V gene, CDR1 is KGHSH and CDR2 is LQKENI. CDR3 in DNA: TGTGCCAGCTCCGAGGGACAAATCAACACCGGGGAGCTGTTTTTT. Translated: CASSEGQINTGELFF.

This clone was seen only once. This chain joins TRBV6-1 and TRBJ2-3, with D uncertain. Between the trimmed V and J ends, which lost 6 bases and 7 bases, there was a span of 14 bases. This CDR3 has 13 amino acids. Germline V lookup: CDR1 MNHNS, CDR2 SASEGT. CDR3 in amino acids: CASRTRPGHTQYF. CDR3 in DNA: TGTGCCAGCAGGACCCGACCCGGGCATACGCAGTATTTT.